This TCR beta chain was identified in a study of T cell changes during pregnancy in multiple sclerosis. This clone was found a few times. Other nucleotide sequences from this sample produce the same CDR3. The table came from immunoSEQ multiplex PCR; TCRdb's copy has only in-frame clones and leaves some out. The sample includes about 30,000 clones, roughly nine tenths of them seen just once. V lost 3 bases to trimming and J lost 1 base, with 12 bases between them. CDR1 is LGHNA and CDR2 is YSLEER in the germline V gene. The CDR3 covers 15 residues. This material consisted of CD8+ T cells from peripheral blood mononuclear cells, taken in the second trimester of pregnancy. The rearrangement uses TRBV4-3 and TRBJ2-5; D gene ambiguous. This sequence was found in a female donor with multiple sclerosis, enrolled in a pregnancy study. CDR3 loop: CASSQSWSFQETQYF. CDR3 nucleotide sequence: TGCGCCAGCAGCCAGAGTTGGTCGTTCCAAGAGACCCAGTACTTC.